The 15 T cell receptor beta chains below were found in one sample sequenced in a study of shared clonotypes between healthy human individuals. Clones were read by immunoSEQ multiplex PCR, and TCRdb kept only the in-frame ones, dropping some. The sample includes approximately 1,000,000 clones, 60% to 85% of them seen just once. The specimen sequenced was memory CD4+ T cells from PBMCs. Subset meaning: CD45RA-negative fraction. The source of these receptors is a young man in good health. Some clones in this sample may be carry-over from other donors' samples.

This chain uses TRBV7-7 with TRBJ2-6, with TRBD2 identical over 7 bases. The CDR3 loop spans 17 amino acids. The germline V gene encodes CDR1 SSHAT and CDR2 FNYEAQ (reference sequence). Trimming at V came to 5 bases and at J to 2 bases, leaving 9 bases not matched to a gene. CDR3 amino acids: CASSPGGWQAGANVLTF. The CDR3 DNA sequence: TGTGCCAGCAGCCCCGGGGGGTGGCAGGCTGGGGCCAACGTCCTGACTTTC. Filled out from reference TRBV7-7 and TRBJ2-6, the complete variable domain reads GAGVSQSPRYKVTKRGQDVTLRCDPISSHATLYWYQQALGQGPEFLTYFNYEAQPDKSGLPSDRFSAERPEGSISTLTIQRTEQRDSAMYRCASSPGGWQAGANVLTFGAGSRLTVL.

The rearrangement joins TRBV7-2 to TRBJ2-1; TRBD1 matches at 7 bases. This CDR3 spans 14 amino acids. Unmatched junction bases numbered 7, after V lost 4 bases and J lost 7 bases. Germline loops: CDR1 SGHTA, CDR2 FQGNSA. CDR3 sequence: CASSSPQGVNEQFF. CDR3 DNA: TGTGCCAGCAGCTCGCCTCAGGGGGTGAATGAGCAGTTCTTC.

This sequence joins TRBV4-1 and TRBJ2-3, with TRBD2 identical over 12 bases. Trimming at V came to 0 bases and at J to 2 bases, leaving 6 bases not matched to a gene. Germline V gives CDR1 MGHRA, CDR2 YSYEKL. The CDR3 is 18 amino acids. CDR3 sequence: CASSQDVTSGSFTDTQYF. The CDR3 coding sequence is TGCGCCAGCAGCCAAGATGTGACTAGCGGGAGTTTCACAGATACGCAGTATTTT.

This clone was observed a single time. This chain uses TRBV6-5 with TRBJ2-2; no firm D call. Trimming shortened V by 2 bases and J by 6 bases, and 10 bases separated the two germline ends. The CDR3 covers 14 residues. In germline, CDR1 is MNHEY, CDR2 SVGAGI. DNA for the CDR3: TGTGCCAGCAGTTACGCAGGCCCATCCGGGGAGCTGTTTTTT. Its protein is CASSYAGPSGELFF.

The count of this clone is one. A far larger clone is a single base away, which makes a read error likely. The chain carries TRBV6-1 and TRBJ2-7, with D perhaps matching TRBD2 (5 bases). From germline, CDR1 is MNHNS and CDR2 SASEGT. The CDR3 length is 15 residues. Deletions cut 2 bases from V and 0 bases from J, with 11 bases between. The CDR3 DNA reads TGTGCCAGCAGTGAAAGAGCGGCAAGCTCCTACGAGCAGTACTTC. Translation: CASSERAASSYEQYF.

J is TRBJ2-4 and V is TRBV30, with TRBD1 identical over 10 bases. CDR3 length: 20 amino acids. Unmatched junction bases numbered 17, after V lost 2 bases and J lost 1 base. CDR1 is GTSNPN, CDR2 SVGIG, per germline (reference sequence). CDR3 sequence reads: CAWSSTTGGRILGAKNIQYF. The CDR3 DNA is TGTGCCTGGAGTTCCACGACAGGGGGCCGTATATTAGGGGCCAAAAACATTCAGTACTTC.

This chain connects TRBV7-8 to TRBJ2-1, with 9 bases identical to TRBD2. V lost 5 bases to trimming and J lost 4 bases; unmatched junction nucleotides: 9. The germline V gene encodes CDR1 SGHVS and CDR2 FQNEAQ. The CDR3 is 16 amino acids. CDR3 sequence (DNA): TGTGCCAGCAGCCCAACCCGACTAGCGGCTTACAATGAGCAGTTCTTC. Translated, it gives CASSPTRLAAYNEQFF.

This chain uses TRBV2 with TRBJ2-3, with D tentatively TRBD2 (6 bases). V shed 4 bases and J shed 1 base, with 9 bases lying between them. Germline CDR1 is SNHLY and CDR2 is FYNNEI. The CDR3 consists of 14 residues. CDR3 protein: CASSGGTGTDTQYF. The CDR3, as DNA: TGTGCCAGCAGTGGCGGGACCGGCACAGATACGCAGTATTTT.

Comment on this clone: One base separates it from a far larger clone, so it is likely a read error. Different DNA sequences within this sample yield the same CDR3. This sequence joins TRBV7-8 and TRBJ2-5; D is unresolved. Looked up from germline, CDR1 is SGHVS and CDR2 is FQNEAQ. The length of the CDR3 is 15 residues. V was trimmed by 6 bases and J by 14 bases, leaving 28 bases between them. In nucleotides, the CDR3 is TGTGCCAGCAGTTTCCTCCGCTACTCACCCTACGAGCAATACTTC. It codes for CASSFLRYSPYEQYF.

This clone has more than one count but fewer than ten. The gene calls are TRBV29-1 and TRBJ2-3; D possibly corresponds to TRBD1 (5 bases). The V gene's germline CDR1 is SQVTM and CDR2 ANQGSEA. The CDR3 extends over 18 amino acids. Trimming stripped 4 bases from V and 0 bases from J, with 23 bases between. The DNA for the CDR3 is TGCAGCGTTGGAAGGGGTTTTTGGCAGGTCGCTAGCACAGATACGCAGTATTTT. It codes for CSVGRGFWQVASTDTQYF.

The genes are TRBV5-1 and TRBJ2-3; D gene uncertain. The germline CDR1 and CDR2 sequences are SGHRS and YFSETQ. Trimming cost V 1 base and J 2 bases, with 14 bases left between them. CDR3 length: 16 residues. For the CDR3, the DNA is TGCGCCAGCAGCTTGAATCCAGCAGGCGCCACAGATACGCAGTATTTT. Its protein product is CASSLNPAGATDTQYF.

This clone was observed once. The chain combines TRBV6-1 with TRBJ2-7, with a possible D match to TRBD2 (5 bases). Trimming cost V 6 bases and J 4 bases, with 16 bases left between them. CDR1 is MNHNS and CDR2 is SASEGT in the germline V gene. The CDR3 consists of 14 residues. CDR3 sequence: CASRRAEESYEQYF. DNA for the CDR3: TGTGCCAGCAGGCGGGCAGAAGAGTCGTACGAGCAGTACTTC.

The J gene is TRBJ2-1, the V gene TRBV4-3; D unresolved. V was shortened by 2 bases and J by 2 bases, with 10 bases between the two germline ends. This CDR3 has 15 residues. CDR1 and CDR2 (germline): LGHNA, YSLEER. In nucleotides, the CDR3 is TGCGCCAGCAGCCAATGGAGCGTAGCCTACAATGAGCAGTTCTTC. Its translation: CASSQWSVAYNEQFF.

The chain joins TRBV28 to TRBJ2-2; D not certain. Germline loops: CDR1 MDHEN, CDR2 SYDVKM. The CDR3 runs to 13 residues. V lost 4 bases, J lost 6 bases, and 9 bases lay in between. CDR3 coding DNA: TGTGCCAGCAGTTCCACTTCCTCCGGGGAGCTGTTTTTT. Translated: CASSSTSSGELFF.

The chain employs TRBV29-1 and TRBJ1-2; possibly TRBD1 for D (6 bases). Germline CDR1 reads SQVTM; CDR2 reads ANQGSEA. Between the trimmed V and J ends, which lost 7 bases and 8 bases, there was a span of 17 bases. The CDR3 loop spans 12 amino acids. The CDR3 loop is CSANRDQRGYTF. The CDR3 coding sequence is TGCAGCGCAAACAGGGATCAGCGAGGCTACACCTTC.